A selection of T cell receptor beta chains follows, all from one sample in a study of T cell changes during pregnancy in multiple sclerosis. Assay used: immunoSEQ multiplex PCR; TCRdb lists only in-frame clones, some missing. The sample lists over 55,000 clones, approximately 94% occurring once. The starting material was CD8+ T cells from peripheral blood mononuclear cells, obtained in the third trimester of pregnancy. The receptors originated from a female donor with multiple sclerosis, enrolled in a pregnancy study. CDR3s include the opening cysteine and the closing phenylalanine or tryptophan. For some rows the clone size is stated as once, few or many, or as a class when expanded; others skip it.

clone size | V gene | CDR3 protein
NA | TRBV7-6 | CASSLVTGGQPYGYTF
NA | TRBV10-1 | CASSELAGGSYNEQFF
few | TRBV6-5 | CASRLGQQYGYTF
NA | TRBV25-1 | CASSYRDRGCEQYF
NA | TRBV5-1 | CASSAPSQDNYGYTF
NA | TRBV6-5 | CASSGGQGGNQPQHF
NA | TRBV7-9 | CASPGLAGGAGDTQYF
NA | TRBV27 | CASSETSGGWDEQFF
NA | TRBV2 | CASSEGVGGYEQYF
NA | TRBV6-5 | CASSPRTEITGELFF
NA | TRBV9 | CASRRDLAGEQYF
NA | TRBV5-6 | CASSLGQISSYEQYF
NA | TRBV13 | CASSLGQGETQYF
NA | TRBV5-1 | CASSLATVVAGSPKGINEQFF
NA | TRBV4-1 | CASSQVDRVLNQPQHF
once | TRBV19 | CASSTTGTGLHEQYF
once | TRBV30 | CAWSVRWGGAMSSYEQYF
NA | TRBV10-3 | CAIGPGLLNTEAFF
once | TRBV5-1 | CASRADRGPKGNTIYF
NA | TRBV13 | CASSLGSGPRGDEQFF
NA | TRBV14 | CASSQDRGLPPGELFF
NA | TRBV28 | CASSFRDRGQETQYF
NA | TRBV4-3 | CASSQGVGTAYGYTF
NA | TRBV13 | CASSSNDGSLSYNEQFF
NA | TRBV19 | CASSIWDSNEKLFF
few | TRBV5-1 | CASSLGDTEAFF
NA | TRBV11-3 | CASSPLGAPRDEQFF
few | TRBV19 | CASALGTGYTYEQYF
NA | TRBV15 | CATSRERGGNTEAFF
NA | TRBV13 | CASSLATGAGGETQYF
NA | TRBV29-1 | CSVDGRVTDTQYF
NA | TRBV7-9 | CASSLAAGGQYF
NA | TRBV6-1 | CASKGAPGGLGELFF
NA | TRBV27 | CASTWTGNTEAFF
NA | TRBV30 | CAWDGGTYEQYF
NA | TRBV4-1 | CASSLSGSSYEQYF
NA | TRBV5-1 | CASSHTSGISYEQYF
NA | TRBV2 | CARKFLAGVSFMNEQFF
NA | TRBV5-1 | CASSSHGGVGTEAFF
NA | TRBV6-5 | CASSRLDDYYNEQFF